These 4 T cell receptor beta chains were all obtained from the same sample, sequenced in a study of shared clonotypes between healthy human individuals. Repertoires were generated with immunoSEQ multiplex PCR, while TCRdb's copy carries only in-frame clones and drops some. Of roughly 1,100,000 clones detected, around 74% appear once; the ten largest clones hold less than 1.5%. Sequencing input: memory CD4+ T cells sorted from blood. Subset denoted: CD45RA-negative fraction. Receptors were obtained from a man aged 18 to 35 in good health.

This clone was seen just once. The chain uses TRBV6-1 and TRBJ1-1, with a tentative D call TRBD1 (5 bases). This CDR3 spans 15 amino acids. Trimming stripped 4 bases from V and 0 bases from J, with 12 bases between. Germline lookup yields CDR1 MNHNS and CDR2 SASEGT. The CDR3 region is CASSGYGAMNTEAFF. CDR3 bases: TGTGCCAGCAGTGGCTATGGGGCCATGAACACTGAAGCTTTCTTT.

This clone turned up a few times. The CDR3 DNA reads TGCGCCAGCAGCCTACCGGAGGGGGGCATTCAGTACTTC. Protein sequence: CASSLPEGGIQYF. The chain recombines TRBV5-1 with TRBJ2-4; either TRBD1 or TRBD2 may fit D (6 bases each). Trimming stripped 4 bases from V and 9 bases from J, with 14 bases between. Germline V gives CDR1 SGHRS, CDR2 YFSETQ. This CDR3 comprises 13 residues.

This chain connects TRBV2 to TRBJ2-5; D perhaps matches TRBD2 (5 bases). Trimming left V 5 bases short and J 1 base short, with 14 bases between. The CDR3 extends over 15 amino acids. Germline V CDR1 and CDR2: SNHLY, FYNNEI. The CDR3 DNA follows: TGTGCCAGCAGTTCGGAGGCCATGGCCCAAGAGACCCAGTACTTC. As protein: CASSSEAMAQETQYF. Combining the CDR3 with reference TRBV2 and TRBJ2-5 gives the whole variable domain EPEVTQTPSHQVTQMGQEVILRCVPISNHLYFYWYRQILGQKVEFLVSFYNNEISEKSEIFDDQFSVERPDGSNFTLKIRSTKLEDSAMYFCASSSEAMAQETQYFGPGTRLLVL.

In the case of this clone: The same CDR3 arises from other DNA sequences in this sample as well. The V call is TRBV5-1, the J call TRBJ2-3, with D maybe TRBD1 (6 bases). V lost 0 bases and J lost 2, with 7 bases in between. CDR1 is SGHRS and CDR2 is YFSETQ in the germline V gene. The CDR3 sequence is 14 residues long. The CDR3 coding sequence is TGCGCCAGCAGCTTGGGGACAGTCACAGATACGCAGTATTTT. This codes for CASSLGTVTDTQYF.